This T cell receptor beta chain was found in a study of T cell responses to AZD1222 COVID-19 vaccine. Overall study findings and caveats: Donors in the cohort were predominantly white British and more often female, and clonal diversity was possibly underestimated. Samples come after the peak T cell response, not at day 14. Spike-specific TCR repertoires showed rising breadth and depth after two AZD1222 doses. With dominance at 160-218 and 743-854, vaccine-associated CD4 TCRs spanned spike.

Germline V gene sequence: CDR1 WSHSY, CDR2 SAAADI. The CDR3 loop spans 14 amino acids. The germline V and J ends were trimmed by 6 bases and 2 bases, with 14 bases remaining between them. On this clone itself: What it binds is unknown.

Profiling relied on immunoSEQ multiplex PCR, and the TCRdb table lists in-frame clones only, not all of them. Of about 130,000 clones listed, roughly nine tenths are singletons. The material sequenced was peripheral blood, taken on day 0 of AZD1222 vaccination. This TCR was recovered from an adult in good health. V is TRBV10-2 and J is TRBJ2-7; the D gene is possibly TRBD2 (5 bases). The CDR3 DNA sequence: TGCGCCAGCAGCCTCTCCGAGGGCCCCTACGAGCAGTACTTC. Its translation: CASSLSEGPYEQYF.